The 19 T cell receptor beta chains below come from one sample, sequenced in a study of blood T cell repertoires in COVID-19. Profiling relied on immunoSEQ multiplex PCR, and the TCRdb table lists in-frame clones only, not all of them. The sample lists more than 90,000 clones; roughly 83% were seen once. Sequenced material: peripheral blood. The source is a woman between 65 and 79 years old with acute or convalescent COVID-19.

This clone was seen more than once but under ten times. The chain is built from TRBV29-1 and TRBJ1-1; D is perhaps TRBD1 (5 bases). The CDR3 consists of 13 residues. Germline V gene data show CDR1 as SQVTM and CDR2 as ANQGSEA. V lost 4 bases to trimming and J lost 3 bases, with 12 bases between them. The CDR3: CSVGQSPDTEAFF. CDR3 coding DNA: TGCAGCGTTGGACAGAGCCCCGACACTGAAGCTTTCTTT. The variable domain in full, with the rest retrieved from reference TRBV29-1 and TRBJ1-1, is SAVISQKPSRDICQRGTSLTIQCQVDSQVTMMFWYRQQPGQSLTLIATANQGSEATYESGFVIDKFPISRPNLTFSTLTVSNMSPEDSSIYLCSVGQSPDTEAFFGQGTRLTVV.

V is TRBV7-3 and J is TRBJ2-1; TRBD2 matches at 7 bases. CDR3 length: 13 residues. CDR1 SGHTA and CDR2 FQGTGA come from the germline V gene. J gave up 12 bases and V 0 bases, and 5 bases lay outside the gene matches. The CDR3 is CASSLTRTSGQFF. In nucleotides, the CDR3 is TGTGCCAGCAGCTTAACGAGGACTAGTGGGCAGTTCTTC.

V is TRBV7-2 and J is TRBJ2-7; D gene ambiguous. The CDR3 is 12 amino acids. CDR1 is SGHTA and CDR2 is FQGNSA in the germline V gene. V was trimmed by 3 bases and J by 2 bases, leaving 5 bases between them. The CDR3 is CASSFRAYEQYF. CDR3 in DNA: TGTGCCAGCAGCTTCCGGGCCTACGAGCAGTACTTC.

V is TRBV7-8 and J is TRBJ2-5; 7 bases map to TRBD2. The V gene end was trimmed by 5 bases and the J gene end by 5 bases; junction bases not matched to a gene: 11. The CDR3 sequence is 15 residues long. Per the germline V gene, CDR1 is SGHVS and CDR2 is FQNEAQ. The CDR3 protein is CASSILATGGETQYF. CDR3 coding DNA: TGTGCCAGCAGCATCCTAGCGACCGGGGGGGAGACCCAGTACTTC.

This clone was detected once. The CDR3 region is CASSRRGINNSPLHF. The CDR3 bases are TGTGCCAGCAGCCGCCGGGGGATAAATAATTCACCCCTCCACTTT. The chain links TRBV6-5 to TRBJ1-6, with D possibly TRBD1 on 5 matching bases. Per the germline V gene, CDR1 is MNHEY and CDR2 is SVGAGI. The CDR3 has 15 amino acids. The ends were cut back, 6 bases at V and 5 bases at J, with 14 bases in the middle.

The V call is TRBV6-5, the J call TRBJ2-5; TRBD2 matches 7 bases. Germline V gives CDR1 MNHEY, CDR2 SVGAGI. Germline trimming cut 5 bases from V and 2 bases from J; bases unmatched to any gene: 8. CDR3 length: 15 amino acids. Here the CDR3 reads CASSRRLAAQETQYF. The DNA for the CDR3 is TGTGCCAGCAGTCGGAGACTAGCAGCACAAGAGACCCAGTACTTC.

The rearrangement links TRBV7-9 to TRBJ1-2; possibly TRBD1 for D (5 bases). Looked up from germline, CDR1 is SEHNR and CDR2 is FQNEAQ (reference sequence). CDR3 length equals 13 residues. V gave up 0 bases and J gave up 13 bases, with 15 bases separating them. Written as DNA, the CDR3 is TGTGCCAGCAGCTTAGCGCAACAAGGGGCTGCCACCTTC. Translating gives CASSLAQQGAATF.

The genes are TRBV3-1 (or the pseudogene TRBV3-2) and TRBJ2-1; 9 nucleotides match TRBD2. Germline V gene data show CDR1 as LGHDT and CDR2 as YNNKEL (reference sequence). The CDR3 length is 16 residues. After removal of 0 bases from V and 6 bases from J, the junction contained 6 bases not matched to a gene. CDR3 amino acids: CASSQDLAGGVNEQFF. DNA of the CDR3: TGTGCCAGCAGCCAAGATCTGGCGGGGGGGGTCAATGAGCAGTTCTTC.

The genes are TRBV20-1 and TRBJ1-2; possibly TRBD1 for D (6 bases). Trimming took off 3 bases at V and 4 bases at J, with 33 bases between the two ends. The CDR3 is 20 residues long. CDR1 is DFQATT, CDR2 SNEGSKA, per germline (reference sequence). CDR3 sequence: CSASQQGDFGGYSRTYGYTF. As DNA, the CDR3 is TGCAGTGCTAGTCAACAGGGTGATTTTGGAGGTTACTCGCGAACCTATGGCTACACCTTC.

The V call is TRBV19, the J call TRBJ2-1; 7 bases match TRBD2. V was clipped by 0 bases and J by 1 base; unmatched bases: 6. Germline V lookup: CDR1 LNHDA, CDR2 SQIVND (reference sequence). CDR3 length: 17 residues. CDR3 DNA sequence: TGTGCCAGTAGTATAGATCTACCGGGGGGTTCCTACAATGAGCAGTTCTTC. This sequence encodes CASSIDLPGGSYNEQFF.

V is TRBV4-1 and J is TRBJ2-3; possibly TRBD1 for D (7 bases). This CDR3 spans 16 amino acids. The germline V gene has CDR1 MGHRA and CDR2 YSYEKL. Trimming left V 0 bases short and J 4 bases short, with 14 bases between. The CDR3 region has the DNA TGCGCCAGCAGCCAAGATCAGGGGGGAGCCTCAGATACGCAGTATTTT. It translates to CASSQDQGGASDTQYF.

V is TRBV12-2 and J is TRBJ1-2. TRBV12-2 is a pseudogene locus. The CDR3 length is 16 residues. CDR3 nucleotide sequence: TGTGCAAGTCGCTTTCTAACAGGAGGGACTAACTATGGCTACACCTTC. It encodes CASRFLTGGTNYGYTF.

This sequence joins TRBV12-3 or TRBV12-4 and TRBJ2-1; D uncertain. V shed 2 bases and J shed 4 bases, with 3 bases lying between them. This CDR3 spans 12 amino acids. CDR3 DNA sequence: TGTGCCAGCAGTTTACATTACAATGAGCAGTTCTTC. Its translation: CASSLHYNEQFF.

V gene TRBV5-1 combines with J gene TRBJ2-3; no clear D gene. V lost 3 bases, J lost 1 base, and 6 bases lay in between. Germline V CDR1 and CDR2: SGHRS, YFSETQ. The CDR3 has 13 amino acids. The DNA of the CDR3 is TGCGCCAGCAGCTACCAGGGCACAGATACGCAGTATTTT. The encoded protein is CASSYQGTDTQYF.

The V call is TRBV7-9, the J call TRBJ1-1; a possible D gene is TRBD1 (6 bases). Germline CDR1 is SEHNR and CDR2 is FQNEAQ (reference sequence). V shed 2 bases and J shed 5 bases, with 12 bases lying between them. This CDR3 is built from 14 residues. The CDR3 region is CASSLTGIRTEAFF. DNA for the CDR3: TGTGCCAGCAGCTTAACAGGGATAAGGACTGAAGCTTTCTTT.

The sample holds one count of this clone. The rearrangement joins TRBV6-2 or TRBV6-3 to TRBJ1-5; D unresolved. CDR1 is MNHEY, CDR2 SVGEGT, per germline. The CDR3 has 17 amino acids. V dropped 0 bases and J dropped 0 bases, with 12 bases sitting between them. CDR3 in amino acids: CASSYSSRMNSNQPQHF. CDR3 sequence (DNA): TGTGCCAGCAGTTACTCGAGTCGCATGAATAGCAATCAGCCCCAGCATTTT.

The chain recombines TRBV18 with TRBJ2-3, with D maybe TRBD2 (6 bases). The CDR3 is made up of 14 amino acids. V dropped 3 bases and J dropped 2 bases, with 9 bases sitting between them. Germline-derived CDR1 and CDR2 are KGHSH and LQKENI. The CDR3 nucleotides are TGTGCCAGCTCACCTAGCGGCCCCACAGATACGCAGTATTTT. Translation gives CASSPSGPTDTQYF.

This clone was observed a handful of times. In DNA form, the CDR3 reads TGCGCCAGCAGCCCTCGACTAGCTGGGGATGAGCAGTTCTTC. This encodes CASSPRLAGDEQFF. J is TRBJ2-1 and V is TRBV4-1, with 7 bases fitting TRBD2. CDR1 and CDR2 from the germline V gene are MGHRA and YSYEKL. The CDR3 runs 14 residues. V dropped 4 bases and J dropped 8; count of bases not matched to a gene: 8.

This clone was picked up a small number of times. Relative to the germline gene, one junction end is altered; a read error may explain this. The chain joins TRBV6-2 or TRBV6-3 to TRBJ2-7, with D possibly matching TRBD2 (7 bases). CDR3 length: 11 residues. Per germline, CDR1 MNHEY and CDR2 SVGEGT. The CDR3 DNA follows: TGTGCCAGCAGTTACGGGGGGGGCATGGACTTC. It codes for CASSYGGGMDF.